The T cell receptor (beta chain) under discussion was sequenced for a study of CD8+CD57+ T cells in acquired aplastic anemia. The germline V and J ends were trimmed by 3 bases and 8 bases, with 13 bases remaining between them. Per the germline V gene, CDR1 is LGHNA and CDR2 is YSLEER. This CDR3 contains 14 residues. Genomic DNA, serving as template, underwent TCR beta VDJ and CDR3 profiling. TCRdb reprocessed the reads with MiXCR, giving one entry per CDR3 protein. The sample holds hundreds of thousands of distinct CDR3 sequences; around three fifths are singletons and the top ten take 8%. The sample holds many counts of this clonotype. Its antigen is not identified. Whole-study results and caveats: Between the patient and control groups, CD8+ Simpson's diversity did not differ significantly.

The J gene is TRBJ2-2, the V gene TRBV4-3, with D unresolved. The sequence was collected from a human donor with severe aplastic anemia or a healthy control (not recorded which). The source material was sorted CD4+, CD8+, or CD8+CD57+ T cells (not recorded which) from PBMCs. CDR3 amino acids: CASSHLGPEGELFF. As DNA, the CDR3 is TGCGCCAGCAGCCACCTAGGTCCGGAGGGGGAGCTGTTTTTT.